This is a list of T cell receptor beta chains from one sample in a study of T cell repertoires in cytomegalovirus infection. TCRdb reanalysed the reads using MiXCR and keeps one entry per CDR3 protein. The sample has about 600,000 distinct CDR3 sequences; 20% to 25% are singletons. Sequenced: CD8+ T cells from PBMCs. These receptors originate from a human donor in good health (CMV status not recorded). Some clones in this sample may be carry-over from other donors' samples. Both conserved end residues are part of each CDR3. D genes are given only for firm matches. The listing skips clone size in some rows; elsewhere it reads once, few, many or a size class.

d_call: TRBD2
clone_size: many
j_call: TRBJ2-1
v_call: TRBV4-1
cdr3_nt: TGCGCCAGCAGCCAAAATAGCGGGGGAGCCAATGAGCAGTTCTTC
cdr3_aa: CASSQNSGGANEQFF

d_call: TRBD1
clone_size: -
j_call: TRBJ2-1
v_call: TRBV29-1
cdr3_nt: TGCAGCACCCTCCCAGGGGGTTACAATGAGCAGTTCTTC
cdr3_aa: CSTLPGGYNEQFF

d_call: -
clone_size: -
j_call: TRBJ1-1
v_call: TRBV5-1
cdr3_nt: TGCGCCAGCAGCTTGATCAAAACGAACACTGAAGCTTTCTTT
cdr3_aa: CASSLIKTNTEAFF

d_call: -
clone_size: few
j_call: TRBJ1-3
v_call: TRBV7-2
cdr3_nt: TGTGCCAGCAAGCGGGAGGTGAACTCTGGAAACACCATATATTTT
cdr3_aa: CASKREVNSGNTIYF

d_call: -
clone_size: few
j_call: TRBJ2-2
v_call: TRBV6-2/TRBV6-3
cdr3_nt: TGTGCCAGCAGTTACGGTCCGGACGGGGAGCTGTTTTTT
cdr3_aa: CASSYGPDGELFF

d_call: -
clone_size: -
j_call: TRBJ2-3
v_call: TRBV2
cdr3_nt: TGTGCCAGCAGTGGTCGCTGGGTTCTATCTGACCCAGATACGCAGTATTTT
cdr3_aa: CASSGRWVLSDPDTQYF

d_call: -
clone_size: -
j_call: TRBJ1-1
v_call: TRBV5-5
cdr3_nt: TGTGCCAGCAGCCCCGAGGCCCTAACCTCATACACTGAAGCTTTCTTT
cdr3_aa: CASSPEALTSYTEAFF

d_call: TRBD1
clone_size: few
j_call: TRBJ2-5
v_call: TRBV6-2/TRBV6-3
cdr3_nt: TGTGCCAGCACCAACGGGACAGGGGGCCGGGAGACCCAGTACTTC
cdr3_aa: CASTNGTGGRETQYF

d_call: -
clone_size: -
j_call: TRBJ2-7
v_call: TRBV29-1
cdr3_nt: TGCAGCGTTGAGGGACATCACTACGAGCAGTACTTC
cdr3_aa: CSVEGHHYEQYF

d_call: -
clone_size: -
j_call: TRBJ2-6
v_call: TRBV29-1
cdr3_nt: TGCAGCGTTGTAATTAGGGCCAACGTCCTGACTTTC
cdr3_aa: CSVVIRANVLTF

d_call: TRBD1
clone_size: -
j_call: TRBJ1-1
v_call: TRBV7-6
cdr3_nt: TGTGCCAGCAGCTACGGACAGGGGCCGAACACTGAAGCTTTCTTT
cdr3_aa: CASSYGQGPNTEAFF

d_call: -
clone_size: many
j_call: TRBJ1-4
v_call: TRBV10-3
cdr3_nt: TGTGCCATCAGTGAGGGCAGGTATAATGAAAAACTGTTTTTT
cdr3_aa: CAISEGRYNEKLFF

d_call: -
clone_size: many
j_call: TRBJ1-1
v_call: TRBV20-1
cdr3_nt: TGCAGTGCTACCACCCGCGCAGGGTTTGGGAACACTGAAGCTTTCTTT
cdr3_aa: CSATTRAGFGNTEAFF

d_call: TRBD2
clone_size: few
j_call: TRBJ2-7
v_call: TRBV12-3/TRBV12-4
cdr3_nt: TGTGCCAGCAGTTTAAGAGGGCTAGCGGGGGACCTCTCCTACGAGCAGTACTTC
cdr3_aa: CASSLRGLAGDLSYEQYF

d_call: -
clone_size: -
j_call: TRBJ1-2
v_call: TRBV29-1
cdr3_nt: TGCAGCGTTGAAGGGCAATATGGCTACACCTTC
cdr3_aa: CSVEGQYGYTF

d_call: -
clone_size: many
j_call: TRBJ2-1
v_call: TRBV12-3/TRBV12-4
cdr3_nt: TGTGCCAGCAGTCAGGGTAAGGGGACAATGAGCAGGCCTTTCTTC
cdr3_aa: CASSQGKGTMSRPFF

d_call: -
clone_size: -
j_call: TRBJ1-6
v_call: TRBV20-1
cdr3_nt: TGCAGTGCTAGAGAATATCAGGGGAATAAACCCCTCCACTTT
cdr3_aa: CSAREYQGNKPLHF

d_call: TRBD1
clone_size: few
j_call: TRBJ1-3
v_call: TRBV4-2
cdr3_nt: TGTGCCAGCACAGGGGGCTCTGGAAACACCATATATTTT
cdr3_aa: CASTGGSGNTIYF

d_call: -
clone_size: -
j_call: TRBJ2-1
v_call: TRBV6-5
cdr3_nt: TGTGCCAGCAGTTATAGGCAAATCTCCTACAATGAGCAGTTCTTC
cdr3_aa: CASSYRQISYNEQFF

d_call: -
clone_size: many
j_call: TRBJ2-2
v_call: TRBV7-6
cdr3_nt: TGTGCCAGCAGCCACAGGGGGGGAAACACCGGGGAGCTGTTTTTT
cdr3_aa: CASSHRGGNTGELFF

d_call: TRBD1
clone_size: -
j_call: TRBJ2-1
v_call: TRBV9
cdr3_nt: TGTGCCAGCAGCGTCAGACAGGGTCTTGGGAATGAGCAGTTCTTC
cdr3_aa: CASSVRQGLGNEQFF

d_call: TRBD1
clone_size: many
j_call: TRBJ2-4
v_call: TRBV7-2
cdr3_nt: TGTGCCAGCAGCTTAGCCGGGACAGGGGTAAACATTCAGTACTTC
cdr3_aa: CASSLAGTGVNIQYF

d_call: -
clone_size: few
j_call: TRBJ1-1
v_call: TRBV7-9
cdr3_nt: TGTGCCAGCAGCCCTAGGACAGTCTATGAAGCTTTCTTT
cdr3_aa: CASSPRTVYEAFF

d_call: TRBD1
clone_size: many
j_call: TRBJ1-1
v_call: TRBV7-9
cdr3_nt: TGTGCCAGCAGACAAAAGACAGGGACTGAAGCTTTCTTT
cdr3_aa: CASRQKTGTEAFF

d_call: -
clone_size: -
j_call: TRBJ2-3
v_call: TRBV23-1
cdr3_nt: TGCGCCAGCAGACAATCGTCCGGACTAGATACGCAGTATTTT
cdr3_aa: CASRQSSGLDTQYF

d_call: -
clone_size: few
j_call: TRBJ1-1
v_call: TRBV5-4
cdr3_nt: TGTGCCAGCAGTCCGAGGGTAGGGAAGAACACTGAAGCTTTCTTT
cdr3_aa: CASSPRVGKNTEAFF

d_call: TRBD1
clone_size: many
j_call: TRBJ2-5
v_call: TRBV7-2
cdr3_nt: TGTGCCAGCAGCTTCTCTGACAGGGCCGGCGAGACCCAGTACTTC
cdr3_aa: CASSFSDRAGETQYF

d_call: -
clone_size: few
j_call: TRBJ2-1
v_call: TRBV20-1
cdr3_nt: TGCAGTGCTAGAGATGGGTTTCACCCCTACAATGAGCAGTTCTTC
cdr3_aa: CSARDGFHPYNEQFF

d_call: -
clone_size: many
j_call: TRBJ2-5
v_call: TRBV7-6
cdr3_nt: TGTGCCAGCAGCGTTGGGGAGACCCAGTACTTC
cdr3_aa: CASSVGETQYF

d_call: -
clone_size: many
j_call: TRBJ1-1
v_call: TRBV5-1
cdr3_nt: TGCGCCAGCAGCTTAAACACGAACACTGAAGCTTTCTTT
cdr3_aa: CASSLNTNTEAFF

d_call: -
clone_size: -
j_call: TRBJ2-4
v_call: TRBV28
cdr3_nt: TGTGCCAGCAGTTTGTTGGGTGACAGCAAAAACATTCAGTACTTC
cdr3_aa: CASSLLGDSKNIQYF

d_call: TRBD2
clone_size: few
j_call: TRBJ2-2
v_call: TRBV13
cdr3_nt: TGTGCCAGCAGTGGAACTAGCGGGGTTTCCGGGGAGCTGTTTTTT
cdr3_aa: CASSGTSGVSGELFF

d_call: TRBD1
clone_size: few
j_call: TRBJ1-1
v_call: TRBV3-1
cdr3_nt: TGTGCCAGCAGCCACCAGGGACAGGGGGTTACTGAAGCTTTCTTT
cdr3_aa: CASSHQGQGVTEAFF

d_call: -
clone_size: -
j_call: TRBJ2-2
v_call: TRBV7-9
cdr3_nt: TGTGCCAGCAGCCCGGCAGCCGCCGGGGAGCTGTTTTTT
cdr3_aa: CASSPAAAGELFF

d_call: TRBD1
clone_size: -
j_call: TRBJ2-7
v_call: TRBV6-8
cdr3_nt: TGTGCCAGCTTTCCCCAGGGACAGGTAGCCTACGAGCAGTACTTC
cdr3_aa: CASFPQGQVAYEQYF

d_call: -
clone_size: few
j_call: TRBJ1-1
v_call: TRBV7-9
cdr3_nt: TGTGCCAGCAGCACTTCCCGACAGAACACTGAAGCTTTCTTT
cdr3_aa: CASSTSRQNTEAFF

d_call: -
clone_size: -
j_call: TRBJ2-6
v_call: TRBV5-5
cdr3_nt: TGTGCCAGCAGCCAAGGACGGGACTCTGGGGCCAACGTCCTGACTTTC
cdr3_aa: CASSQGRDSGANVLTF

d_call: -
clone_size: -
j_call: TRBJ2-2
v_call: TRBV27
cdr3_nt: TGTGCCAGCAGTCTGACCAATCCAGAGAACACCGGGGAGCTGTTTTTT
cdr3_aa: CASSLTNPENTGELFF

d_call: -
clone_size: few
j_call: TRBJ2-1
v_call: TRBV20-1
cdr3_nt: TGCAGTGCTAGAGACGCAAATGAGCAGTTCTTC
cdr3_aa: CSARDANEQFF

d_call: -
clone_size: -
j_call: TRBJ1-1
v_call: TRBV10-3
cdr3_nt: TGTGACATCAGTGAGTCGGCCGCCAGGGTGAACACTGAAGCTTTCTTT
cdr3_aa: CDISESAARVNTEAFF

d_call: -
clone_size: -
j_call: TRBJ2-1
v_call: TRBV2
cdr3_nt: TGTGCCAGCAGTGATTCAGGACTCCCGTACAATGAGCAGTTCTTC
cdr3_aa: CASSDSGLPYNEQFF

d_call: TRBD2
clone_size: many
j_call: TRBJ2-7
v_call: TRBV12-3/TRBV12-4
cdr3_nt: TGTGCCAGCAGTTTCACCCTCCTAGCGGGGGGTGCTCCGGGCGCCTACGAGCAGTACTTC
cdr3_aa: CASSFTLLAGGAPGAYEQYF

d_call: TRBD2
clone_size: -
j_call: TRBJ2-4
v_call: TRBV10-3
cdr3_nt: TGTGCCATCAGTGGTGTGCTAGCGGGGGATTCGAAAAACATTCAGTACTTC
cdr3_aa: CAISGVLAGDSKNIQYF

d_call: TRBD2
clone_size: -
j_call: TRBJ2-4
v_call: TRBV20-1
cdr3_nt: TGCAGTGCTAGACCTAGCGGGGGGTCACTCGTTGGCAAAAACATTCAGTACTTC
cdr3_aa: CSARPSGGSLVGKNIQYF

d_call: TRBD1
clone_size: -
j_call: TRBJ1-1
v_call: TRBV5-1
cdr3_nt: TGCGCCAGCAGCGCCCGGGACAGGGTCGACACTGAAGCTTTCTTT
cdr3_aa: CASSARDRVDTEAFF

d_call: -
clone_size: many
j_call: TRBJ2-7
v_call: TRBV7-6
cdr3_nt: TGTGCCAGCAGCTTAGAAGCGCAGAGCTCGTACGAGCAGTACTTC
cdr3_aa: CASSLEAQSSYEQYF

d_call: -
clone_size: -
j_call: TRBJ2-5
v_call: TRBV20-1
cdr3_nt: TGCAGTGCTCAACGGTACCAAGAGACCCAGTACTTC
cdr3_aa: CSAQRYQETQYF